This is a list of T cell receptor beta chains from one sample in a study of regulatory T cells in long-lasting Graves disease. TCRdb itself ran the multiplex PCR reads through MiXCR, one entry per CDR3 protein. The repertoire holds 400,000 to 500,000 distinct CDR3 sequences, with 15% as singletons. The same specimen was also included in a second study, on T cells in Graves' hyperthyroidism and ophthalmopathy.

Sequencing used peripheral blood mononuclear cells (PBMCs), obtained at new diagnosis, from a patient treated with antithyroid drugs. The receptor source for this set is a woman younger than 45 with Graves disease. The conserved cysteine and the conserved F or W are not part of the CDR3 here. Fields, in order: V gene, clone size, J gene, CDR3 protein. Size values are once, few and many counts, or a class for expanded clones, and some rows have none.

>TRBV2|few|TRBJ2-2
ASRAGVGAGELF
>TRBV11-2|many|TRBJ2-1
ASSFLVSYNEQF
>TRBV28|.|TRBJ2-3
ASRGTSVLATTTDTQY
>TRBV27|many|TRBJ2-1
ASRPGLAGGATGNEQF
>TRBV29-1|.|TRBJ1-1
SARRQDPAF
>TRBV5-1|many|TRBJ2-7
ASSSRAYEQY
>TRBV7-3|many|TRBJ1-1
ASSSSVYTEAF
>TRBV4-1|.|TRBJ2-7
ASSQDSGRQY
>TRBV9|few|TRBJ1-4
ASSDGGGNEKLF
>TRBV5-8|many|TRBJ1-1
ASSPSDRAEAF
>TRBV29-1|many|TRBJ2-7
SVWGGWSSYEQY
>TRBV6-2/TRBV6-3|many|TRBJ2-4
ASRPRDRGYNIQY
>TRBV11-2|many|TRBJ2-3
ASSPRSRRDGTQDTQY
>TRBV20-1|many|TRBJ1-5
SARDRGAKGQPQH
>TRBV10-3|.|TRBJ2-2
AIRGGGLTGELF
>TRBV6-2/TRBV6-3|many|TRBJ2-5
ASSSQQETQY
>TRBV10-1|.|TRBJ2-2
AGSAWGTGELF
>TRBV28|few|TRBJ2-7
ASSFAAGDNEQY
>TRBV19|.|TRBJ1-2
ASSIVQTGAYGYT
>TRBV12-3/TRBV12-4|many|TRBJ1-1
ASSLADTEAF
>TRBV6-1|few|TRBJ1-1
ASSRGGTNTEAF
>TRBV20-1|many|TRBJ2-7
SARDRYYEQY
>TRBV9|many|TRBJ2-1
ASSAEYEQF
>TRBV27|many|TRBJ2-7
ASSPGAGRARYEQY
>TRBV5-1|many|TRBJ2-7
ASSSGLAGDYEQY